The 5 T cell receptor beta chains below were found in one sample sequenced in a study of CD8 T cells in Susac syndrome. Reverse transcription of roughly 0.5 to 1 ug RNA was carried out with random hexamers. Each CDR3 protein is one row after TCRdb ran MiXCR on the immunoSEQ multiplex PCR reads. The table shows more than 100,000 distinct CDR3 sequences, with just under 95% occurring only once. The specimen was CD8+ T cells from PBMCs. Receptors originate from a human donor with Susac syndrome.

This chain connects TRBV20-1 to TRBJ1-6; D not certain. The CDR3 loop spans 15 amino acids. The V gene lost 3 bases and the J gene lost 7 bases, with 16 bases spanning the gap. CDR1 is DFQATT, CDR2 SNEGSKA, per germline (reference sequence). CDR3 residues: CSARVEGKLNSPLHF. CDR3 coding DNA: TGCAGTGCTAGGGTGGAGGGAAAATTAAATTCACCCCTCCACTTT.

This chain connects TRBV29-1 to TRBJ1-2; TRBD1 matches at 7 bases. Germline V gives CDR1 SQVTM, CDR2 ANQGSEA. CDR3 size: 13 residues. After removal of 6 bases from V and 4 bases from J, the junction contained 8 bases not matched to a gene. CDR3 protein: CSVIGGDGYGYTF. In DNA form, the CDR3 reads TGCAGCGTGATAGGGGGCGACGGCTATGGCTACACCTTC.

The chain recombines TRBV20-1 with TRBJ1-1; 9 nucleotides line up with TRBD1. The CDR3 is 13 amino acids. Germline CDR1 reads DFQATT; CDR2 reads SNEGSKA (reference sequence). The trim removed 6 bases at V and 1 base at J, leaving 3 bases unmatched. The CDR3 here is CSARDRENTEAFF. Written as DNA, the CDR3 is TGCAGTGCCAGGGACAGGGAGAACACTGAAGCTTTCTTT.

In its sample, this clonotype was seen once. This chain connects TRBV9 to TRBJ1-2; no clear D. With 3 bases removed from V and 4 bases from J, the gap between germline ends came to 7 bases. Germline V CDR1 and CDR2: SGDLS, YYNGEE. This CDR3 comprises 12 residues. As DNA, the CDR3 is TGTGCCAGCAGCGCCCAAGGCTATGGCTACACCTTC. This sequence encodes CASSAQGYGYTF.

The chain joins TRBV20-1 to TRBJ1-6; D is uncertain. V dropped 0 bases and J dropped 9 bases, with 12 bases sitting between them. The CDR3 has 14 residues. Germline assignment: CDR1 DFQATT and CDR2 SNEGSKA (reference sequence). CDR3 sequence reads: CSARDENSGSPLHF. The CDR3 region has the DNA TGCAGTGCTAGAGACGAGAATTCGGGTTCACCCCTCCACTTT.